This TCR beta chain emerged from a study of beta chain features in type 1 diabetes. Study conclusions and caveats: Type 1 diabetes patients showed fewer insertions and more deletions at VDJ junctions.

The isolated RNA, all of it, was reverse transcribed, so expressed TCRB transcripts were what got sequenced. Data came from immunoSEQ multiplex PCR; TCRdb stores just in-frame clones and leaves some out. The sample shows about 240,000 clones, roughly 30% of them seen only once. In the case of this clone: Antigen specificity is unknown.

Sorting that relied on CD45RO/CCR7/CD25/CD127/CD95/CD27 yielded CD4+ naive, central memory, regulatory and stem cell-like memory cells. The CDR3 spans 16 residues. J lost 0 bases, V lost 5 bases, and 11 bases had no gene match. Germline V CDR1 and CDR2: SGHRS, YFSETQ. The rearrangement uses TRBV5-1 and TRBJ2-7; 7 nucleotides agree with TRBD1. The sample comprised central memory CD4+ T cells from blood. The receptor was derived from a man aged 30 to 45 in good health. CDR3 sequence reads: CASRPNTGAPSYEQYF. CDR3 bases: TGCGCCAGCAGGCCAAACACAGGGGCTCCCTCCTACGAGCAGTACTTC.